This paragraph covers one TCR beta chain sequence. The antigen is undetermined. Isolated RNA was reverse transcribed in full, so expressed TCRB transcripts were sequenced. Profiling relied on immunoSEQ multiplex PCR, and the TCRdb table lists in-frame clones only, not all of them. Counted here are around 150,000 clones, 8% to 9.5% occurring once; the ten biggest clones make up more than 0.5%. This sample stems from a study of beta chain features in type 1 diabetes. The collection from each donor was one heparinised blood draw averaging about 116 mL. General study points: Shortening that was moderate but significant affected the TCRB CDR3s of Type 1 diabetes patients in all four CD4+ subsets.

The TCR originated in a young woman with type 1 diabetes. The sequenced sample was central memory CD4+ T cells from blood.

The CDR3 protein is CASRAGGELFF. The CDR3 DNA reads TGTGCCAGCAGGGCGGGCGGGGAGCTGTTTTTT. V is TRBV6-6 and J is TRBJ2-2, with D tentatively TRBD2 (5 bases). The CDR3 extends over 11 amino acids. V was shortened by 6 bases and J by 7 bases, with 6 bases between the two germline ends. CDR1 MNHNY and CDR2 SVGAGI come from the germline V gene (reference sequence).